The sequence of this T cell receptor (beta chain) was determined in a study of human T cells and chemical hapten exposure. Study-wide results and caveats: With regard to DPC sensitization, TCRs above 1 in 1000 frequency did not change.

The table lists this clonotype with many counts. Antigen specificity is unknown. The V end was cut by 4 bases, the J end by 3 bases, with 24 bases between. Germline V gene lookup returns CDR1 LGHDT and CDR2 YNNKEL (reference sequence). This CDR3 spans 18 amino acids. MiXCR was run by TCRdb on the RACE reads, yielding one entry per CDR3 protein. Of tens of thousands of distinct CDR3 sequences listed, roughly 7.6% are singletons. Stated time point: pre-sensitization, week 0. The treatment here: therapeutic diphenylcyclopropenone sensitization with weekly scalp DPC. The chain combines TRBV3-1 with TRBJ2-5; a possible D gene is TRBD1 (6 bases). The input for sequencing was whole blood, taken in connection with sensitization to the hapten diphenylcyclopropenone (DPC). The TCR comes from a woman aged 45-65 years with alopecia areata. Some clones in this sample may be carry-over from other donors' samples. The CDR3 region is CASSPRQAGTQAEETQYF. For the CDR3, the DNA is TGTGCCAGCAGCCCTCGACAGGCCGGCACCCAGGCGGAAGAGACCCAGTACTTC.